This T cell receptor beta chain was obtained from a study of blood T cell repertoires in COVID-19. Per the germline V gene, CDR1 is LNHDA and CDR2 is SQIVND (reference sequence). With 3 bases clipped from V and 6 bases from J, the junction kept 11 bases outside the gene matches. This CDR3 has 17 amino acids. Clones were sequenced by immunoSEQ multiplex PCR, and TCRdb holds only the in-frame ones, with some missing. This sample has some 270,000 clones, with around nine tenths found just once. Sequencing was done on a sample of peripheral blood. This TCR was recovered from a man younger than 40 with acute or convalescent COVID-19. V gene TRBV19 combines with J gene TRBJ2-2, with 9 positions matching TRBD1. The CDR3 nucleotides are TGTGCCAGTAGTATCACCCGACAGGGGGGTGTCCCCGGGGAGCTGTTTTTT. Protein product: CASSITRQGGVPGELFF.